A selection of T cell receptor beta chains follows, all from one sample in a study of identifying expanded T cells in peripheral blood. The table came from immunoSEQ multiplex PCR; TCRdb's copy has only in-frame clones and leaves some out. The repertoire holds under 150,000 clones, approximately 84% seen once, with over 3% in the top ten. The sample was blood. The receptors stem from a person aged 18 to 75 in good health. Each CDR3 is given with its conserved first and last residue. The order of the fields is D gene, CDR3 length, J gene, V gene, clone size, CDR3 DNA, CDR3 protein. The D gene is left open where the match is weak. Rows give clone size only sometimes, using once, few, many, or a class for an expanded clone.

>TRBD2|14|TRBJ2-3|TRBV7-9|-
TGTGCCAGCAGCCTAACGGGGGGGGCAGATACGCAGTATTTT
CASSLTGGADTQYF
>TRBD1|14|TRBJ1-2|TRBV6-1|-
TGTGCCAGCAGTGAACGAAGGGACAGCGATGGCTACACCTTC
CASSERRDSDGYTF
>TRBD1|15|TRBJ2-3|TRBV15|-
TGTGCCACCAGCGGAGACAGGGCTAGCACAGATACGCAGTATTTT
CATSGDRASTDTQYF
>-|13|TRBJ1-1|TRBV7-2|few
TGTGCCAGCAGCTTTTCAAGCGGATCGGCAGCTTTCTTT
CASSFSSGSAAFF
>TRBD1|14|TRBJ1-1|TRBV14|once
TGTGCCAGCAGCCAATCCAGGGACAGTGCGGGAGCTTTCTTT
CASSQSRDSAGAFF
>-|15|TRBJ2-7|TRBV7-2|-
TGTGCCAGCAGCTTAGGGTTGGTGCAGGGCGTGGAGCAGTACTTC
CASSLGLVQGVEQYF
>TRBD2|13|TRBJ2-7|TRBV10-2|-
TGCGCCAGCGCTTCAGGGAGGGGCTACGAGCAGTACTTC
CASASGRGYEQYF
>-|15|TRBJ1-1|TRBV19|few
TGTGCCAGTAGCGAAAGGAGGGGAGGAAGGGCTGAAGCTTTCTTT
CASSERRGGRAEAFF
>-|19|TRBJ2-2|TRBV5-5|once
TGTGCCAGCAGCTTGGTTCCCGTGGGGTTAACCATGAACACCGGGGAGCTGTTTTTT
CASSLVPVGLTMNTGELFF
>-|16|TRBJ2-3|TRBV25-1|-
TGTGCCAGCAGTGGGACGCTTGGGCTGGCTTCGGATACGCAGTATTTT
CASSGTLGLASDTQYF
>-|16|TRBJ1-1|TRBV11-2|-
TGTGCCAGCAGCTTAGCTGGGACAAAAACCCCCTATGAAGCTTTCTTT
CASSLAGTKTPYEAFF
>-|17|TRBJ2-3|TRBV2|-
TGTGCCAGCAGGGAGAGAAGACAGGAATGGAGCACAGATACGCAGTATTTT
CASRERRQEWSTDTQYF
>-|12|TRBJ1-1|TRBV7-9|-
TGTGCCAGCAGCTTAGACCCCCGGGAAGCTTTCTTT
CASSLDPREAFF
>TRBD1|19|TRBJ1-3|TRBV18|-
TGTGCCAGCTCACCGTTCCGGGACAGGGAGCGGACCTCTGGAAACACCATATATTTT
CASSPFRDRERTSGNTIYF
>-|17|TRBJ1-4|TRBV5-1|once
TGCGCCAGCAGCTTGGGAGGCCGGAGCGTCACTAATGAAAAACTGTTTTTT
CASSLGGRSVTNEKLFF
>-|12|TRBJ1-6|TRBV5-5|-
TGTGCCAGCAGCGTGAGAAATTCACCCCTCCACTTT
CASSVRNSPLHF
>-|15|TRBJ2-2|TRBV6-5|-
TGTGCCAGCAGTTACTCGGGGAGGTCCACCGGGGAGCTGTTTTTT
CASSYSGRSTGELFF
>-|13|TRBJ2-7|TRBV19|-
TGTGCCAGTAGTAAGGGACATAGCGGCGAGCAGTACTTC
CASSKGHSGEQYF
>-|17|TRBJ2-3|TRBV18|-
TGTGCCAGCTCACCACCCCTTGGACAGACCGCGACAGATACGCAGTATTTT
CASSPPLGQTATDTQYF
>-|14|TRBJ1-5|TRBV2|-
TGTGCCAGCAGTGAAACAGGGACAAATCAGCCCCAGCATTTT
CASSETGTNQPQHF
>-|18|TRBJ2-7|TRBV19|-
TGTGCCAGTAGTATCTCGGGGGTAACCGGGACATTCTCCTACGAGCAGTACTTC
CASSISGVTGTFSYEQYF
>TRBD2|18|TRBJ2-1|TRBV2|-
TGTGCCAGCAGCCCAGGGACTAGCGGGCGGATCCGGTACAATGAGCAGTTCTTC
CASSPGTSGRIRYNEQFF
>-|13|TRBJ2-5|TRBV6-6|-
TGTGCCAGCAGTCGACAGCCCCAAGAGACCCAGTACTTC
CASSRQPQETQYF
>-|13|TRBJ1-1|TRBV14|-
TGTGCCAGCAGCTTACAGGGGAACACTGAAGCTTTCTTT
CASSLQGNTEAFF
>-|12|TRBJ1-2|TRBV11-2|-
TGTGCCAGCACCCGGCAGGGAAGAGAGGGTACCTTC
CASTRQGREGTF
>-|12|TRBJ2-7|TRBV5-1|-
TGCGCCAGCAGCTTGGGGACCTCCGAGCAGTACTTC
CASSLGTSEQYF
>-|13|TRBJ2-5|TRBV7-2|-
TGTGCCAGCAGCCTAACCAACCAAGAGACCCAGTACTTC
CASSLTNQETQYF
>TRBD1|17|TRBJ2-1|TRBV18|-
TGTGCCAGCTCGGACTCTCGACCGGGACAGGGTACCAATGAGCAGTTCTTC
CASSDSRPGQGTNEQFF
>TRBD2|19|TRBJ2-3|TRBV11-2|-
TGTGCCAGCAGCTTCAGCCTAGCGGGGTACGGGAAAAGCACAGATACGCAGTATTTT
CASSFSLAGYGKSTDTQYF
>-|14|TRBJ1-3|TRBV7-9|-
TGTGCCAGCAGTTTCACAGGGTCTGGAAACACCATATATTTT
CASSFTGSGNTIYF
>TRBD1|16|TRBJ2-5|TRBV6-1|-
TGTGCCAGCAGTGAATCCCTGACAGGGCACCAAGAGACCCAGTACTTC
CASSESLTGHQETQYF
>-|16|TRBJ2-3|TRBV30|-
TGTGCCTGGAGTGGGGTGGTAGGACGCTACACAGATACGCAGTATTTT
CAWSGVVGRYTDTQYF
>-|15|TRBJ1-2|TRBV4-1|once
TGCGCCAGCAGCCAAGGGCCAGAAACTAACTATGGCTACACCTTC
CASSQGPETNYGYTF
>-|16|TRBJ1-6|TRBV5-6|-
TGTGCCAGCAGCTTGTATCCACCCGGGGGGAATTCACCCCTCCACTTT
CASSLYPPGGNSPLHF
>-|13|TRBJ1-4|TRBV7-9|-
TGTGCCAGCAGCCAAGAGATTAATGAAAAACTGTTTTTT
CASSQEINEKLFF
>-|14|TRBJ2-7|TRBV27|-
TGTGCCAGCAGTGCTCGGGGTGGCCCCTACGAGCAGTACTTC
CASSARGGPYEQYF
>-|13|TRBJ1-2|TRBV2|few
TGTGCCAGCAGTCCCGGGACGGACTATGGCTACACCTTC
CASSPGTDYGYTF